The rows below give T cell receptor beta chains drawn from one sample of a study of IL-17A CD8 T cells in psoriatic arthritis synovium. Profiled with immunoSEQ multiplex PCR; TCRdb holds only in-frame clones, not every one. The sample has 2,000 to 2,500 clones, approximately 67% seen once. The sample comprised memory CD8+ T cells from synovial fluid. Receptor source: a human donor with psoriatic arthritis. Each CDR3 is given with its conserved first and last residue. A D gene is named only where the DNA matches it firmly. Some rows have no size entry. The others give once, few or many, or a class for an expanded clone.

d_call j_call clone_size v_call cdr3_length cdr3_nt cdr3_aa
TRBD2 TRBJ2-1 . TRBV6-4 15 TGTGCCAGCAGTCCGTTAGCGGGAGCGGGAAATGAGCAGTTCTTC CASSPLAGAGNEQFF
TRBD2 TRBJ2-1 . TRBV4-2 15 TGTGCCAGCAGCCAACTAGCGGGAGGGAAGTGGGAGCAGTTCTTC CASSQLAGGKWEQFF
. TRBJ1-5 once TRBV5-4 15 TGCGCCAGCAGCCAAGATCAACAGCCCAATCAGCCCCAGCATTTT CASSQDQQPNQPQHF
TRBD2 TRBJ2-2 few TRBV6-5 15 TGTGCCAGCAGTTACTCTACTAGCGGTACCGGGGAGCTGTTTTTT CASSYSTSGTGELFF
. TRBJ2-1 . TRBV27 16 TGTGCCAGCAGTTATAGCTCCAACCTCCCAGGGGATGAGCAGTTCTTC CASSYSSNLPGDEQFF
TRBD2 TRBJ2-3 . TRBV6-1 15 TGTGCCAGCAGTGACATAGCGGGAGGCGCAGATACGCAGTATTTT CASSDIAGGADTQYF
. TRBJ1-1 . TRBV5-6 15 TGTGCCAGCAGCACCAGGACCTTCATGAACACTGAAGCTTTCTTT CASSTRTFMNTEAFF
. TRBJ1-4 . TRBV6-5 14 TGTGCCAGCAGTTACTCAGGGAGTGAGGAAAAACTGTTTTTT CASSYSGSEEKLFF
TRBD1 TRBJ2-3 . TRBV18 14 TGTGCCAGCTCACCACCGGCAGGGGGTGATACGCAGTATTTT CASSPPAGGDTQYF
TRBD1 TRBJ1-3 . TRBV7-8 16 TGTGCCAGCAGCTTAGCCGGGACAGACTCTGGAAACACCATATATTTT CASSLAGTDSGNTIYF
. TRBJ2-7 . TRBV5-3 16 TGTGCCAGAAGCCCGGAGGGGCAGGGGGGGATCTACGAGCAGTACTTC CARSPEGQGGIYEQYF
. TRBJ2-4 . TRBV7-8 16 TGTGCCAGCAGCTTAGAGGCAGGGTCCACCAAAAACATTCAGTACTTC CASSLEAGSTKNIQYF
. TRBJ2-3 . TRBV11-3 15 TGTGCCAGCGGATGGGGGGACAGCTACACAGATACGCAGTATTTT CASGWGDSYTDTQYF
. TRBJ2-2 . TRBV9 14 TGTGCCAGCAGCGTAGCCACACCCACCGGGGAGCTGTTTTTT CASSVATPTGELFF
TRBD1 TRBJ1-1 . TRBV9 17 TGTGCCAGCACCGCGGACCCTGACAGGGGATTGAACACTGAAGCTTTCTTT CASTADPDRGLNTEAFF
. TRBJ2-6 . TRBV6-4 15 TGTGCCAGCAGTGCAGACAGCTCTGGGGCCAACGTCCTGACTTTC CASSADSSGANVLTF
. TRBJ2-7 few TRBV7-9 12 TGTGCCAGCAGCTTAGCGCTAGACGAGCAGTACTTC CASSLALDEQYF
TRBD1 TRBJ1-3 . TRBV30 17 TGTGCCTGGAGTGTATTAACAGGGGGCGGCTCTGGAAACACCATATATTTT CAWSVLTGGGSGNTIYF
TRBD2 TRBJ2-1 . TRBV7-6 16 TGTGCCAGCAGCTTAGAGGCTAGCGGCCTATACAATGAGCAGTTCTTC CASSLEASGLYNEQFF
. TRBJ2-3 . TRBV27 14 TGTGCCAGCAGTTTACTAGGAGGGACAGATACGCAGTATTTT CASSLLGGTDTQYF
. TRBJ1-1 . TRBV19 12 TGTGCCAGTAGTATCCAGAACACTGAAGCTTTCTTT CASSIQNTEAFF
. TRBJ2-2 . TRBV2 15 TGTGCCAGCAGTGCTGGCTCCATAGCACCCGGGGAGCTGTTTTTT CASSAGSIAPGELFF
. TRBJ1-1 few TRBV5-3 14 TGTGCCAGCAGCCCCGGCTCGGGGACCACTGAAGCTTTCTTT CASSPGSGTTEAFF
. TRBJ2-3 few TRBV20-1 11 TGCAGTGCTAGATTCTCAGATACGCAGTATTTT CSARFSDTQYF
. TRBJ2-1 . TRBV6-4 14 TGTGCCAGCAGTGAAATTGAGGGCCACAATGAGCAGTTCTTC CASSEIEGHNEQFF
TRBD2 TRBJ2-1 . TRBV14 16 TGTGCCAGCAGCCAAGCATCGGGGGGGTCCTACAATGAGCAGTTCTTC CASSQASGGSYNEQFF
. TRBJ1-1 large TRBV9 12 TGTGCCAGCAGCTTCGACGGTTATGAAGCTTTCTTT CASSFDGYEAFF
TRBD2 TRBJ2-1 . TRBV9 14 TGTGCCAGCAGCGTCGGACTAGCGGGAGATGAGCAGTTCTTC CASSVGLAGDEQFF
TRBD2 TRBJ2-3 . TRBV6-1 15 TGTGCCAGCAGTGAAAAGCGGGGGGGGGCAGATACGCAGTATTTT CASSEKRGGADTQYF
TRBD2 TRBJ2-2 . TRBV15 15 TGTGCCACCAGCAGACTAGCGGGAGGGCCCGGGGAGCTGTTTTTT CATSRLAGGPGELFF
TRBD2 TRBJ2-1 . TRBV4-3 18 TGCGCCAGCAGCCAAGTCGGCGGGAGGGCCGAGGAATACAATGAGCAGTTCTTC CASSQVGGRAEEYNEQFF
. TRBJ1-2 few TRBV14 14 TGTGCCAGCATCGGGGGAAACGAGTGTAATGGCTACACCTTC CASIGGNECNGYTF
. TRBJ2-7 . TRBV19 17 TGTGCCAGTAGTATGGAGGAGGAGGAGGTATACTCTTACGAGCAGTACTTC CASSMEEEEVYSYEQYF
. TRBJ2-1 . TRBV11-2 14 TGTGCCAGCAGCTTAGCGCAGGTTCTTCATGAGCAGTTCTTC CASSLAQVLHEQFF
. TRBJ1-1 . TRBV13 15 TGTGCCAGCGGGGTAAGAGGGGGGCTCAACACTGAAGCTTTCTTT CASGVRGGLNTEAFF
. TRBJ1-5 large TRBV4-2 15 TGTGCCAGCAGCCAACGGGGGGAAGGCAATCAGCCCCAGCATTTT CASSQRGEGNQPQHF
TRBD2 TRBJ2-2 . TRBV7-9 16 TGTGCCAGCAGCTTACTTGCGGGAGGGTGGACCGGGGAGCTGTTTTTT CASSLLAGGWTGELFF